This T cell receptor beta chain was sequenced in a study of T cell changes during pregnancy in multiple sclerosis. The CDR3 is 11 residues long. Germline loops: CDR1 DFQATT, CDR2 SNEGSKA (reference sequence). Between the trimmed V and J ends, which lost 6 bases and 3 bases, there was a span of 9 bases. Produced via immunoSEQ multiplex PCR; TCRdb's table is partial and in-frame only. Of 45,000 or so clones listed, approximately 90% are singletons. The rearrangement links TRBV20-1 to TRBJ2-7; tentatively, D is TRBD2 (6 bases). This receptor was identified in a female donor with multiple sclerosis, enrolled in a pregnancy study. Specimen: CD8+ T cells from peripheral blood mononuclear cells, collected in the second trimester of pregnancy. CDR3 bases: TGCAGTGCAAGGGAGGACTACGAGCAGTACTTC. This gives the protein CSAREDYEQYF.